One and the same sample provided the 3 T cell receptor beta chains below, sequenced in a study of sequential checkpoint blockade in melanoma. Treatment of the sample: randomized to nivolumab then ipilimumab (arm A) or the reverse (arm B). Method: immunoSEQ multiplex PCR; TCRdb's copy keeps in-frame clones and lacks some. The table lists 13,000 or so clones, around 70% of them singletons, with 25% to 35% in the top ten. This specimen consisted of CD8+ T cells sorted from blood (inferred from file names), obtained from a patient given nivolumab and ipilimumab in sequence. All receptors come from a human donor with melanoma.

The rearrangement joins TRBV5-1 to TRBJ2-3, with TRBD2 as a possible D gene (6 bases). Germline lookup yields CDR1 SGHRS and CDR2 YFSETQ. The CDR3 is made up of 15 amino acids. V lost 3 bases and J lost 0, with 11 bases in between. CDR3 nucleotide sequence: TGCGCCAGCAGCTCGGGACTCGCTAGCACAGATACGCAGTATTTT. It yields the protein CASSSGLASTDTQYF.

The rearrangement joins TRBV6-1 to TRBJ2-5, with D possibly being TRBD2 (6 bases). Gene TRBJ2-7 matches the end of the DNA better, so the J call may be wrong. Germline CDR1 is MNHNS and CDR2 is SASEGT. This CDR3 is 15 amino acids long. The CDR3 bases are TGTGCCAGCAGTGAGTCGGACGGACTATCCACCGAGCAGTACTTC. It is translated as CASSESDGLSTEQYF.

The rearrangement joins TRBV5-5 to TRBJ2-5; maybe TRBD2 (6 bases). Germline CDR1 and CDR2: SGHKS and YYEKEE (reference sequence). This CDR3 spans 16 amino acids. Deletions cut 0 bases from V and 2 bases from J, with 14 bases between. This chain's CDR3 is CASSLGVAVIQETQYF. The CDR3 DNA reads TGTGCCAGCAGCTTGGGGGTAGCGGTCATACAAGAGACCCAGTACTTC.